The 26 T cell receptor beta chains presented below share a single source sample, sequenced in a study of OX40 agonist ivuxolimab in advanced cancers. The assay was immunoSEQ multiplex PCR, and TCRdb's table has in-frame clones only and misses some. The table lists around 50,000 clones, 80% to 90% of them singletons. This specimen consisted of CD4+ or CD8+ T cells sorted from blood, obtained in a trial of the OX40 agonist ivuxolimab. These receptors were obtained from an adult with an advanced solid tumor such as melanoma, head and neck, liver or kidney cancer.

The CDR3 nucleotides are TGTGCCAGCAGTCCCGGGGGCGGGGGCGCCGAAGAGACCCAGTACTTC. It specifies CASSPGGGGAEETQYF. The chain is built from TRBV28 and TRBJ2-5; a possible D gene is TRBD2 (7 bases). This CDR3 region has 16 residues. Per germline, CDR1 MDHEN and CDR2 SYDVKM. Trimming removed 5 bases at V and 3 bases at J, with 19 bases between.

The V and J genes are TRBV2 and TRBJ2-1; the match to TRBD1 covers 8 bases. CDR1 and CDR2 (germline): SNHLY, FYNNEI. CDR3 length equals 18 residues. The V segment lost 3 bases and the J segment 4 bases; nucleotides outside the gene matches: 14. The CDR3 DNA is TGTGCCAGCAGTGATTTTTACAATGACAGGGGAGTTTACAATGAGCAGTTCTTC. Amino acid sequence: CASSDFYNDRGVYNEQFF.

The genes are TRBV4-2 and TRBJ2-3; perhaps TRBD1 as D (6 bases). The CDR3 is made up of 15 amino acids. CDR1 is LGHNA, CDR2 YNFKEQ, per germline. V dropped 4 bases and J dropped 6 bases, with 17 bases sitting between them. The CDR3 spells CASSLKGVLNDTQYF. The CDR3 DNA reads TGTGCCAGCAGCCTCAAGGGGGTCCTTAATGATACGCAGTATTTT.

Worth noting for this clone: Likely a read error: the CDR3 ends without its conserved phenylalanine or tryptophan. The limits of the CDR3 on the DNA are not certain, so only TCRdb's listed CDR3 is given. The rearrangement joins TRBV10-3 to TRBJ2-7; TRBD2 is the table's D call, not checked against the DNA. With termini counted, the CDR3 has 11 amino acids. Germline CDR1 is ENHRY and CDR2 is SYGVKD. The CDR3 reads CAIRAGEAVTI.

The chain combines TRBV23-1 with TRBJ2-7, with no clear D. TRBV23-1 qualifies as an ORF whose function is uncertain. The V end lost 0 bases, the J end lost 2 bases, and 14 bases lay between the germline ends. This CDR3 has 16 residues. CDR3 protein: CASSQSDGAIAYEQYV. In DNA form, the CDR3 reads TGCGCCAGCAGTCAATCAGACGGAGCTATAGCCTACGAGCAGTACGTC.

This chain uses TRBV6-6 with TRBJ2-7; D is perhaps TRBD1 or TRBD2 (5 bases each). Between the trimmed V and J ends, which lost 8 bases and 0 bases, there was a span of 11 bases. CDR3 size: 13 residues. In germline, CDR1 is MNHNY, CDR2 SVGAGI (reference sequence). The CDR3 nucleotides are TGTGCCAGCCGGACGGGACCCTCCTACGAGCAGTACTTC. Translating gives CASRTGPSYEQYF.

Only one count was recorded for this clone. The genes are TRBV28 and TRBJ2-7, with a weak D call TRBD1 (6 bases). CDR1 and CDR2 from the germline V gene are MDHEN and SYDVKM. There are 13 residues in the CDR3. V gave up 8 bases and J gave up 5 bases, with 16 bases separating them. CDR3 nucleotides: TGTGCCAGCTCAACCAGGACAGACAACGAGCAGTACTTC. Its translation: CASSTRTDNEQYF.

V and J are TRBV5-1 and TRBJ2-7, with 11 bases fitting TRBD1. Germline assignment: CDR1 SGHRS and CDR2 YFSETQ. The CDR3 contains 14 residues. The V gene end was trimmed by 5 bases and the J gene end by 2 bases; junction bases not matched to a gene: 3. CDR3: CASSLGQGAYEQYF. CDR3 DNA: TGCGCCAGCAGTCTGGGACAGGGGGCCTACGAGCAGTACTTC. The complete variable domain, with remaining parts taken from reference TRBV5-1 and TRBJ2-7, reads KAGVTQTPRYLIKTRGQQVTLSCSPISGHRSVSWYQQTPGQGLQFLFEYFSETQRNKGNFPGRFSGRQFSNSRSEMNVSTLELGDSALYLCASSLGQGAYEQYFGPGTRLTVT.

V usage is TRBV9 and J usage is TRBJ2-6; D might be TRBD1 (6 bases). Germline assignment: CDR1 SGDLS and CDR2 YYNGEE. The CDR3 runs to 16 residues. V lost 3 bases to trimming and J lost 2 bases, with 12 bases between them. The CDR3 region is CASSEGAGAGANVLTF. Here the CDR3 DNA reads TGTGCCAGCAGCGAGGGAGCAGGGGCTGGGGCCAACGTCCTGACTTTC.

The chain employs TRBV27 and TRBJ1-2; D is ambiguous. This CDR3 contains 13 residues. Deletions cut 5 bases from V and 4 bases from J, with 11 bases between. Germline CDR1 MNHEY, CDR2 SMNVEV (reference sequence). The CDR3: CASSHGVGYGYTF. The CDR3 DNA reads as TGTGCCAGCAGTCACGGGGTTGGCTATGGCTACACCTTC.

This rearrangement joins TRBV7-8 to TRBJ1-2; no reliable D call. CDR1 SGHVS and CDR2 FQNEAQ come from the germline V gene. V gave up 5 bases and J gave up 5 bases, with 18 bases separating them. The CDR3 spans 15 residues. This CDR3 is CASSPNYGVLYGYTF. CDR3 DNA sequence: TGTGCCAGCAGCCCCAACTACGGGGTTCTGTATGGCTACACCTTC.

In this sample, this clone turned up once. The CDR3 region is CASSQELGEGGYTF. In DNA, the CDR3 is TGCGCCAGCAGCCAAGAGTTGGGGGAGGGCGGCTACACCTTC. J is TRBJ1-2 and V is TRBV4-1; D might be TRBD1 (5 bases). Trimming cost V 0 bases and J 8 bases, with 13 bases left between them. CDR3 length: 14 amino acids. The germline CDR1 and CDR2 sequences are MGHRA and YSYEKL.

The rearrangement joins TRBV28 to TRBJ2-7; TRBD1 matches at 10 bases. Per germline, CDR1 MDHEN and CDR2 SYDVKM. The CDR3 covers 13 residues. After removal of 8 bases from V and 6 bases from J, the junction contained 7 bases not matched to a gene. The CDR3 loop reads CASGLTGGSEQYF. The CDR3 DNA sequence: TGTGCCAGCGGGCTGACAGGGGGCTCCGAGCAGTACTTC.

In its sample, this clone was seen a few times. The genes are TRBV27 and TRBJ2-7; D unresolved. Between the trimmed V and J ends, which lost 8 bases and 0 bases, there was a span of 14 bases. In germline, CDR1 is MNHEY, CDR2 SMNVEV (reference sequence). There are 14 residues in the CDR3. This CDR3 is CASRTRRGSYEQYV. Here the CDR3 DNA reads TGTGCCAGCCGCACCAGGAGAGGCTCCTACGAGCAGTACGTC.

This clone has a handful of counts. The chain couples TRBV6-1 to TRBJ1-5; D uncertain. Germline V gives CDR1 MNHNS, CDR2 SASEGT. The CDR3 consists of 11 residues. Trimming took 6 bases from V and 10 from J, leaving 10 bases between them. The CDR3, as DNA: TGTGCCAGCAGGGGTCCAGAACCCCAGCATTTT. Translation gives CASRGPEPQHF.

The chain uses TRBV2 and TRBJ2-7, with D maybe TRBD1 (6 bases). Germline V lookup: CDR1 SNHLY, CDR2 FYNNEI. This CDR3 is built from 14 residues. V was pared by 4 bases and J by 6 bases, with 16 bases between. The CDR3, as DNA: TGTGCCAGCAGTGGGGGGCCCCACCCGGGCGAGCAGTACTTC. It codes for CASSGGPHPGEQYF.

The V and J genes are TRBV5-1 and TRBJ2-3, with 8 bases that match TRBD2. The CDR3 extends over 15 amino acids. CDR1 and CDR2 from the germline V gene are SGHRS and YFSETQ. Germline trimming cut 6 bases from V and 3 bases from J; bases unmatched to any gene: 9. CDR3 protein: CASTSGGRGTDTQYF. In DNA, the CDR3 is TGCGCCAGCACATCGGGGGGGCGGGGGACAGATACGCAGTATTTT.

The chain joins TRBV2 to TRBJ2-7; 7 bases agree with TRBD1. Trimming took 2 bases from V and 2 from J; bases not matched to a gene: 9. Looked up from germline, CDR1 is SNHLY and CDR2 is FYNNEI. This CDR3 region has 16 residues. CDR3 bases: TGTGCCAGCAGTGAAAGGGAAACAGGGGAAACCTACGAGCAGTACGTC. Its protein product is CASSERETGETYEQYV.

J is TRBJ1-3 and V is TRBV6-1; possible D gene TRBD1, 5 bases. CDR1 and CDR2 (germline): MNHNS, SASEGT. The CDR3 totals 15 residues. Trimming removed 4 bases from V and 1 base from J, with 11 bases in between. For the CDR3, the DNA is TGTGCCAGCAGTGCCGACAGATCATCTGGAAACACCATATATTTT. Translated, it gives CASSADRSSGNTIYF.

This clone was recorded only once. This chain connects TRBV5-1 to TRBJ1-1, with a possible D match to TRBD1 (6 bases). V lost 0 bases, J lost 5 bases, and 14 bases lay in between. Germline lookup yields CDR1 SGHRS and CDR2 YFSETQ. CDR3 size: 15 residues. The CDR3 region is CASSLVQGGWTEAFF. The CDR3 nucleotides are TGCGCCAGCAGCTTGGTTCAAGGGGGTTGGACTGAAGCTTTCTTT.

The CDR3 nucleotides read TGTGCCAGCAGTCCAGGGACGGCGAACACCGGGGAGCTGTTTTTT. Translated, it gives CASSPGTANTGELFF. The chain joins TRBV27 to TRBJ2-2, with D perhaps being TRBD1 or TRBD2 (5 bases each). The CDR3 covers 15 residues. Germline V lookup: CDR1 MNHEY, CDR2 SMNVEV (reference sequence). Trimming took 5 bases from V and 0 from J, leaving 10 bases between them.

The rearrangement joins TRBV7-3 to TRBJ2-7; D ambiguous. This CDR3 is 15 amino acids long. The germline CDR1 and CDR2 sequences are SGHTA and FQGTGA. Trimming removed 0 bases from V and 1 base from J, with 10 bases in between. The DNA of the CDR3 is TGTGCCAGCAGCTTAACGGCAGCTTTTTCCTACGAGCAGTACGTC. Translated, it gives CASSLTAAFSYEQYV.

The rearrangement links TRBV7-6 to TRBJ2-7; D remains ambiguous. This CDR3 spans 18 amino acids. V lost 2 bases and J 0 bases, leaving 20 bases between the germline ends. The germline V gene encodes CDR1 SGHVS and CDR2 FNYEAQ. CDR3 loop: CASSLPPDPTLLSYEQYF. CDR3 in DNA: TGTGCCAGCAGCTTACCTCCGGACCCAACTCTCCTCTCCTACGAGCAGTACTTC.

The gene calls are TRBV27 and TRBJ2-7; D uncertain. The CDR3 sequence is 13 residues long. Germline V gene sequence: CDR1 MNHEY, CDR2 SMNVEV (reference sequence). Deletions cut 6 bases from V and 1 base from J, with 10 bases between. The CDR3 nucleotides are TGTGCCAGCAGGTACTTAGGGTCCTACGAGCAGTACGTC. Translation: CASRYLGSYEQYV.

The chain has TRBV28 and TRBJ2-6; D uncertain. CDR1 MDHEN and CDR2 SYDVKM come from the germline V gene. CDR3 length equals 15 residues. Trimming removed 9 bases from V and 0 bases from J, with 12 bases in between. CDR3 coding DNA: TGTGCCAGTTGCGGAGAACTCTCTGGGGCCAACGTCCTGACTTTC. As protein: CASCGELSGANVLTF.

The chain couples TRBV29-1 to TRBJ2-1, with TRBD2 identical over 7 bases. The CDR3 has 13 residues. V shed 6 bases, J shed 4 bases, and the junction held 6 bases outside the gene matches. Germline V gene lookup returns CDR1 SQVTM and CDR2 ANQGSEA. CDR3 residues: CSVPGTTYNEQFF. The CDR3 DNA is TGCAGCGTGCCCGGGACTACATACAATGAGCAGTTCTTC.